A selection of T cell receptor beta chains follows, all from one sample in a study of T cells after yellow fever vaccination. TCRdb analysed the 5' RACE reads with MiXCR anew, one entry per CDR3 protein. The sample carries about 320,000 distinct CDR3 sequences, 3.5% to 4.5% recorded once. The specimen was PBMCs, collected 15 days after the yellow fever booster vaccination. The source is a man aged 18 to 29 who received the YFV17D yellow fever vaccine. The conserved cysteine and the conserved F or W are not part of the CDR3 here. Fields, in order: J gene, CDR3 length, V gene, CDR3 protein.

j_call: TRBJ2-1; cdr3_length: 13; v_call: TRBV7-2; cdr3_aa: ASSPQRGENNEQF
j_call: TRBJ1-5; cdr3_length: 14; v_call: TRBV20-1; cdr3_aa: SARRGDGYSNQPQH
j_call: TRBJ2-1; cdr3_length: 16; v_call: TRBV20-1; cdr3_aa: SARDPGSGGAGYNEQF
j_call: TRBJ2-2; cdr3_length: 15; v_call: TRBV11-2; cdr3_aa: ASRSSVRTPNTGELF
j_call: TRBJ2-6; cdr3_length: 12; v_call: TRBV7-2; cdr3_aa: ASSWLSGANVLT
j_call: TRBJ1-1; cdr3_length: 12; v_call: TRBV7-2; cdr3_aa: ASSLSQRNTEAF
j_call: TRBJ1-1; cdr3_length: 12; v_call: TRBV25-1; cdr3_aa: ASSEYGSNTEAF
j_call: TRBJ2-1; cdr3_length: 12; v_call: TRBV7-2; cdr3_aa: ASSFGTAYNEQF
j_call: TRBJ1-6; cdr3_length: 13; v_call: TRBV3-1; cdr3_aa: ASSPGTVWNSPLH
j_call: TRBJ1-2; cdr3_length: 8; v_call: TRBV7-9; cdr3_aa: ASPGYGYT
j_call: TRBJ2-3; cdr3_length: 13; v_call: TRBV20-1; cdr3_aa: SATRGGPTSDTQY
j_call: TRBJ1-2; cdr3_length: 10; v_call: TRBV7-9; cdr3_aa: ASSPRGIGYT
j_call: TRBJ2-5; cdr3_length: 10; v_call: TRBV18; cdr3_aa: ASSGGLETQY
j_call: TRBJ2-3; cdr3_length: 12; v_call: TRBV15; cdr3_aa: ATSRAGLTDTQY
j_call: TRBJ1-5; cdr3_length: 12; v_call: TRBV19; cdr3_aa: ASSQGTGRQPQH
j_call: TRBJ2-5; cdr3_length: 10; v_call: TRBV7-2; cdr3_aa: ASSFVSETQY
j_call: TRBJ2-3; cdr3_length: 10; v_call: TRBV5-5; cdr3_aa: ASSFWTDTQY
j_call: TRBJ2-1; cdr3_length: 16; v_call: TRBV24-1; cdr3_aa: ATSDSRRLAGNYNEQF
j_call: TRBJ1-4; cdr3_length: 13; v_call: TRBV5-4; cdr3_aa: ASSSKGGGNEKLF
j_call: TRBJ1-3; cdr3_length: 12; v_call: TRBV5-5; cdr3_aa: ASSQGPAGNTIY
j_call: TRBJ1-2; cdr3_length: 12; v_call: TRBV7-9; cdr3_aa: ASSLAGATPAST
j_call: TRBJ2-7; cdr3_length: 13; v_call: TRBV12-3/TRBV12-4; cdr3_aa: ASSIGLAGAREQY
j_call: TRBJ2-2; cdr3_length: 15; v_call: TRBV15; cdr3_aa: ATSARRLGLNTGELF
j_call: TRBJ2-5; cdr3_length: 11; v_call: TRBV12-3/TRBV12-4; cdr3_aa: ASSSPGVPTQY
j_call: TRBJ2-7; cdr3_length: 10; v_call: TRBV6-2/TRBV6-3; cdr3_aa: ASSSFTYEQY
j_call: TRBJ2-2; cdr3_length: 13; v_call: TRBV12-3/TRBV12-4; cdr3_aa: ATTQRGIVDGELF
j_call: TRBJ1-1; cdr3_length: 11; v_call: TRBV15; cdr3_aa: ATSGQGDTEAF
j_call: TRBJ2-5; cdr3_length: 14; v_call: TRBV20-1; cdr3_aa: SASRTGRTDQETQY
j_call: TRBJ2-5; cdr3_length: 10; v_call: TRBV5-1; cdr3_aa: AAGGPQETQY
j_call: TRBJ1-6; cdr3_length: 12; v_call: TRBV27; cdr3_aa: ASSLRGDNSPLH
j_call: TRBJ1-2; cdr3_length: 13; v_call: TRBV5-1; cdr3_aa: ASSLAGQGARGYT
j_call: TRBJ2-6; cdr3_length: 11; v_call: TRBV7-8; cdr3_aa: ASAISGANVLT
j_call: TRBJ1-2; cdr3_length: 13; v_call: TRBV6-6; cdr3_aa: ASSAGTGGIYGYT
j_call: TRBJ1-2; cdr3_length: 12; v_call: TRBV5-4; cdr3_aa: ASSSDATGDGYT
j_call: TRBJ1-4; cdr3_length: 10; v_call: TRBV29-1; cdr3_aa: SVRGANEKLF
j_call: TRBJ1-3; cdr3_length: 13; v_call: TRBV3-1; cdr3_aa: ASSQAGWGGNTIY
j_call: TRBJ1-1; cdr3_length: 11; v_call: TRBV18; cdr3_aa: ASSPDRATEAF
j_call: TRBJ1-2; cdr3_length: 10; v_call: TRBV28; cdr3_aa: ASTGGNYGYT
j_call: TRBJ2-1; cdr3_length: 15; v_call: TRBV4-2; cdr3_aa: ASSQDTSGLLYNEQF
j_call: TRBJ2-3; cdr3_length: 13; v_call: TRBV6-2/TRBV6-3; cdr3_aa: ASSSGQGPVDTQY
j_call: TRBJ1-5; cdr3_length: 12; v_call: TRBV18; cdr3_aa: ASSPQGANQPQH